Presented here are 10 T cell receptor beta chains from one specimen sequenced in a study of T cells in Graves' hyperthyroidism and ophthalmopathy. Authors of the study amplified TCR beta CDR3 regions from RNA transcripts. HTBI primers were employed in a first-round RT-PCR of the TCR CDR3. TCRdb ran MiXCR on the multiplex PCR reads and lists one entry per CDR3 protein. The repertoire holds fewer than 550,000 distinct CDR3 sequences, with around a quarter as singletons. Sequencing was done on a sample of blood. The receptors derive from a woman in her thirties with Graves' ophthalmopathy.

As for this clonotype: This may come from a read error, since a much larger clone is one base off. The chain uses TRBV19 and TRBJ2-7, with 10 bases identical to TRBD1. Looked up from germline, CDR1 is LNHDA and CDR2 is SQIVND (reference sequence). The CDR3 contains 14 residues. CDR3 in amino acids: CASSIGTGDKKQCF. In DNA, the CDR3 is TGTGCCAGTAGTATCGGGACAGGGGACAAGAAGCAGTGCTTC.

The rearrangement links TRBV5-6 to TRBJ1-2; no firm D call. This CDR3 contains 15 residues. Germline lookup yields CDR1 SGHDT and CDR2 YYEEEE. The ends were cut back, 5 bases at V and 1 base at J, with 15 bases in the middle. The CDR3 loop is CASSLGNSFNYGYTF. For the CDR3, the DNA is TGTGCCAGCAGTTTAGGGAATTCCTTTAACTATGGCTACACCTTC.

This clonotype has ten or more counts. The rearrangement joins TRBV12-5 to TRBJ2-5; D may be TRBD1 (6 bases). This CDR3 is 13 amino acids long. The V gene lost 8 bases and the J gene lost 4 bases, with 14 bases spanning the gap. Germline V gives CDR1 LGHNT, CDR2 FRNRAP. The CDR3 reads CASSSVGAETQYF. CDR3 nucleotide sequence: TGTGCTAGTAGCTCCGTGGGGGCAGAGACCCAGTACTTC.

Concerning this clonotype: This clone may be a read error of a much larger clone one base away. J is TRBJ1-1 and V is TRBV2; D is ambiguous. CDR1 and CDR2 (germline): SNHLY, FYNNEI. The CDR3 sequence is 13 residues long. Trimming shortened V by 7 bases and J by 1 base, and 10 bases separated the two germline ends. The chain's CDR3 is CASNMLKNTEAFF. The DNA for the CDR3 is TGTGCCAGCAATATGCTAAAGAACACTGAAGCTTTCTTT.

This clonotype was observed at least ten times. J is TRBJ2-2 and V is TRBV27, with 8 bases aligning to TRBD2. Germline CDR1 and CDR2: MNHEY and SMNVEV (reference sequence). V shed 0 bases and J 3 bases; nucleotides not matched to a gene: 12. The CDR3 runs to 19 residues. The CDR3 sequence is CASSLSWTSPPAHTGELFF. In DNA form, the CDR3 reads TGTGCCAGCAGTTTATCGTGGACTAGCCCTCCGGCTCACACCGGGGAGCTGTTTTTT.

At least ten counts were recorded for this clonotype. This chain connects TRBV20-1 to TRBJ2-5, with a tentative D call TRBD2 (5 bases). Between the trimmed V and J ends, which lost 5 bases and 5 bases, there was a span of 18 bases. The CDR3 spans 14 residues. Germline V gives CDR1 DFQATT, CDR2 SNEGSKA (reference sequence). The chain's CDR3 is CSALSTGLGETQYF. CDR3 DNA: TGCAGTGCTCTCTCGACGGGGTTAGGGGAGACCCAGTACTTC.

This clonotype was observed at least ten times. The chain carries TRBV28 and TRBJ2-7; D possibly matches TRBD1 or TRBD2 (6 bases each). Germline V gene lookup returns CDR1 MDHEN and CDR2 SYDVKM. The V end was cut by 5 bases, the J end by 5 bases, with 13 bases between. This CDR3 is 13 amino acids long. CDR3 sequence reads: CASSNGGLDEQYF. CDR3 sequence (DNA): TGTGCCAGCAGTAATGGGGGGCTGGACGAGCAGTACTTC.

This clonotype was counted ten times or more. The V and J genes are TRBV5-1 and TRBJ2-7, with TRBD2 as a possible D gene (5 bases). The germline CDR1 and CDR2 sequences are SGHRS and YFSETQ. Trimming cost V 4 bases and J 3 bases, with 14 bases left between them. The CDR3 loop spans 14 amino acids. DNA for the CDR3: TGCGCCAGCAGCCTAATGGACGGACTCTACGAGCAGTACTTC. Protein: CASSLMDGLYEQYF.

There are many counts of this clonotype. CDR3 bases: TGTGCCTGGAGTGTACGGGAACAGGGGAACACTGAAGCTTTCTTT. Amino acid sequence: CAWSVREQGNTEAFF. The chain employs TRBV30 and TRBJ1-1, with D perhaps TRBD1 (6 bases). The CDR3 runs to 15 residues. Germline V gene lookup returns CDR1 GTSNPN and CDR2 SVGIG (reference sequence). V lost 0 bases, J lost 1 base, and 12 bases lay in between.

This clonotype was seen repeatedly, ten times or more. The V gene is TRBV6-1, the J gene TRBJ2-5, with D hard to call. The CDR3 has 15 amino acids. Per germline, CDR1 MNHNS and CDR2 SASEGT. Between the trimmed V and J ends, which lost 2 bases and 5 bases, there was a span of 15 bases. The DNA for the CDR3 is TGTGCCAGCAGTGAAAATCGAGGCCAAAGGGAGACCCAGTACTTC. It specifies CASSENRGQRETQYF.